A single sample gave rise to the 5 T cell receptor beta chains below, sequenced in a study of T cells in Graves' hyperthyroidism and ophthalmopathy. TCR beta CDR3 regions were amplified from RNA. Researchers ran a first-round RT-PCR on the TCR CDR3 using the HTBI primer set. TCRdb redid the calling of the multiplex PCR reads with MiXCR, one entry per CDR3 protein. The sample holds approximately 480,000 distinct CDR3 sequences, around 20% seen once. Source material: blood. These receptors originate from a man aged 18 to 29 with Graves' hyperthyroidism.

This clonotype occurred many times. This chain links TRBV29-1 with TRBJ1-1; D is uncertain. V was pared by 7 bases and J by 6 bases, with 18 bases between. Germline loops: CDR1 SQVTM, CDR2 ANQGSEA. The CDR3 extends over 13 amino acids. Here the CDR3 DNA reads TGCAGCGGCATCCGGCTGCTGAGGGCTGAAGCTTTCTTT. This codes for CSGIRLLRAEAFF.

This clonotype was counted many times. The rearrangement links TRBV9 to TRBJ2-1; the match to TRBD2 covers 13 bases. V shed 2 bases, J shed 0 bases, and the junction held 5 bases outside the gene matches. Germline-derived CDR1 and CDR2 are SGDLS and YYNGEE. The CDR3 totals 18 residues. The CDR3 spells CASSVGLAGVPSYNEQFF. In DNA, the CDR3 is TGTGCCAGCAGCGTCGGACTAGCGGGGGTCCCCTCCTACAATGAGCAGTTCTTC.

This clonotype was seen many times. The chain joins TRBV20-1 to TRBJ1-1, with D possibly matching TRBD1 (5 bases). Germline lookup yields CDR1 DFQATT and CDR2 SNEGSKA (reference sequence). The length of the CDR3 is 14 residues. With 0 bases removed from V and 6 bases from J, the gap between germline ends came to 14 bases. DNA of the CDR3: TGCAGTGCTAGAGATCCCCCAGGGAGGCCTGAAGCTTTCTTT. Translation: CSARDPPGRPEAFF.

In its sample, this clonotype was seen many times. The chain uses TRBV6-4 and TRBJ2-7; 13 nucleotides match TRBD2. The junction had 11 bases not matched to a gene; V was cut back by 6 bases and J by 0 bases. CDR3 length: 18 residues. CDR1 is MRHNA and CDR2 is SNTAGT in the germline V gene. The CDR3 protein is CASSPGTSGAVSSYEQYF. The CDR3 DNA is TGTGCCAGCAGCCCCGGGACTAGCGGGGCCGTGAGCTCCTACGAGCAGTACTTC.

Many counts were recorded for this clonotype. Written as DNA, the CDR3 is TGTGCCAGCAGTTTGACAGGGAGGTATCAGCCCCAGCATTTT. Translated, it gives CASSLTGRYQPQHF. This sequence joins TRBV28 and TRBJ1-5; TRBD1 agrees at 7 bases. The ends lost 3 bases at V and 5 bases at J; junction bases unmatched: 4. Germline CDR1 MDHEN, CDR2 SYDVKM. CDR3 length: 14 amino acids.